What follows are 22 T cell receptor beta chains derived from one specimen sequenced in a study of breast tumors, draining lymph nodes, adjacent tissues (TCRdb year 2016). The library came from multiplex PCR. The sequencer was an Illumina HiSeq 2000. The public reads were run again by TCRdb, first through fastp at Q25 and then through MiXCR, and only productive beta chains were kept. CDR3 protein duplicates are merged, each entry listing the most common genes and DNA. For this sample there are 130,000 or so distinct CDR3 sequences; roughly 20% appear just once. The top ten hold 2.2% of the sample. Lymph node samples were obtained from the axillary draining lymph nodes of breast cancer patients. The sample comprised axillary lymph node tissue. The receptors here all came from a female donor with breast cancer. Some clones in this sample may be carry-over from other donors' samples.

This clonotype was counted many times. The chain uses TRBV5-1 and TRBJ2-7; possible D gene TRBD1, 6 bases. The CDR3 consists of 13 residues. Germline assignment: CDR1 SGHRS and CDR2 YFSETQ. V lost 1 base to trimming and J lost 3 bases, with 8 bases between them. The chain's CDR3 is CASSLTGNYEQYF. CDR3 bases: TGCGCCAGCAGCTTGACAGGGAACTACGAGCAGTACTTC.

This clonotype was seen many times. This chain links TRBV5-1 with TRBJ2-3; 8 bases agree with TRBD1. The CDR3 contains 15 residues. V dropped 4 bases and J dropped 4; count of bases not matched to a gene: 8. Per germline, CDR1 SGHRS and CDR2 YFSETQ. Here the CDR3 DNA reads TGCGCCAGCAGCCCAGGGGGCTTGTCGGCAGATACGCAGTATTTT. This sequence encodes CASSPGGLSADTQYF.

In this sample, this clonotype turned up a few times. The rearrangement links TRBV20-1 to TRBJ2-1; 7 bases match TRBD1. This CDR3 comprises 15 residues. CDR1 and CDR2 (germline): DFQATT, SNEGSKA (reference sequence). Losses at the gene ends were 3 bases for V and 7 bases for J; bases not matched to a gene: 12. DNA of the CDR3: TGCAGTGCTAGCGAGGGGGCGATTTTTGGTAATGAGCAGTTCTTC. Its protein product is CSASEGAIFGNEQFF.

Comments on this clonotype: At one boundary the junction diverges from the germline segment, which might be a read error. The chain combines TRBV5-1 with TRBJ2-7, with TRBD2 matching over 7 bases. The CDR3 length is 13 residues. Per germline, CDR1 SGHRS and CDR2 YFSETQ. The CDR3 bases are TGCGCCAGCAGAGCTAGCGGATCCTATGAGCAGTACTTC. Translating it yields CASRASGSYEQYF.

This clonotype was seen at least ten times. CDR3 bases: TGCAGTGCCCCACAGGGTTCCTGGCTTGGCTACACCTTC. Encoded protein: CSAPQGSWLGYTF. The J gene is TRBJ1-2, the V gene TRBV20-1; D possibly corresponds to TRBD1 (6 bases). The CDR3 loop spans 13 amino acids. Germline CDR1 reads DFQATT; CDR2 reads SNEGSKA (reference sequence). Between the trimmed V and J ends, which lost 6 bases and 7 bases, there was a span of 18 bases.

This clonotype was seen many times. The CDR3 nucleotides are TGCAGTGCTAGAGATTACGGGAGAGGCACAGATACGCAGTATTTT. Protein product: CSARDYGRGTDTQYF. The V gene is TRBV20-1, the J gene TRBJ2-3, with D perhaps matching TRBD2 (6 bases). The CDR3 extends over 15 amino acids. Trimming stripped 0 bases from V and 1 base from J, with 11 bases between. CDR1 and CDR2 from the germline V gene are DFQATT and SNEGSKA (reference sequence).

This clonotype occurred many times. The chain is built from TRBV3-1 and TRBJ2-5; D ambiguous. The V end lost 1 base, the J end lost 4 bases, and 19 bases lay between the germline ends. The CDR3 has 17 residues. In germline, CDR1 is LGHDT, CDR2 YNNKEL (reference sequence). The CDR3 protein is CASSQGVPSAVGETQYF. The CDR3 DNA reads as TGTGCCAGCAGCCAAGGGGTACCCTCGGCAGTCGGAGAGACCCAGTACTTC.

The CDR3 is CASSDRGFSGANVLTF. In nucleotides, the CDR3 is TGTGCCAGCAGCGACAGGGGGTTCTCTGGGGCCAACGTCCTGACTTTC. This chain joins TRBV28 and TRBJ2-6; TRBD1 matches at 9 bases. From germline, CDR1 is MDHEN and CDR2 SYDVKM. V shed 6 bases, J shed 0 bases, and the junction held 3 bases outside the gene matches. There are 16 residues in the CDR3.

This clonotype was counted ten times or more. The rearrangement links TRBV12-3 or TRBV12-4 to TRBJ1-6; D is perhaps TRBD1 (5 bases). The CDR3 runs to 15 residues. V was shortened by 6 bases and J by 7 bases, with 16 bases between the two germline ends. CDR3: CASRPPGTENSPLHF. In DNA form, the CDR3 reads TGTGCCAGCAGGCCGCCCGGGACCGAGAATTCACCCCTCCACTTT.

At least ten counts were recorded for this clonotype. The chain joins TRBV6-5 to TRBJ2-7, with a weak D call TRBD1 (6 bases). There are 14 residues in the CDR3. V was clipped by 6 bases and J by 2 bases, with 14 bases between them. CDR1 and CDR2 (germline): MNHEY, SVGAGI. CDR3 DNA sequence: TGTGCCAGCAGAACGGGACACCTCCCCTACGAGCAGTACTTC. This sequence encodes CASRTGHLPYEQYF.

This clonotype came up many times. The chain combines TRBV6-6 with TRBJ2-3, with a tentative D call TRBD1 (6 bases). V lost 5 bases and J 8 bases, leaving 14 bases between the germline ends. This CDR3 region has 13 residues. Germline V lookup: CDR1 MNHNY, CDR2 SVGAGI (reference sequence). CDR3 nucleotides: TGTGCCAGCAGTGACCGGGACACGGGTACGCAGTATTTT. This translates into CASSDRDTGTQYF.

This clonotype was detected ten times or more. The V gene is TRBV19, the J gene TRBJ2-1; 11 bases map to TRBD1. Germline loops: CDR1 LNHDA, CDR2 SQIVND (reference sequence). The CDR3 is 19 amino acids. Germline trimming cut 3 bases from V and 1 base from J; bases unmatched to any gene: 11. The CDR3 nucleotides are TGTGCCAGTAGTATCTCCCGGGACAGGGGGTGGGGGTCCTACAATGAGCAGTTCTTC. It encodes CASSISRDRGWGSYNEQFF.

The chain's CDR3 is CSARAGGGYSNQPQHF. Written as DNA, the CDR3 is TGCAGTGCTAGAGCCGGGGGTGGGTATAGCAATCAGCCCCAGCATTTT. The V and J genes are TRBV20-1 and TRBJ1-5, with D possibly matching TRBD1 (5 bases). Trimming left V 1 base short and J 0 bases short, with 13 bases between. The CDR3 consists of 16 residues. CDR1 and CDR2 from the germline V gene are DFQATT and SNEGSKA (reference sequence).

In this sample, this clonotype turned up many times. DNA of the CDR3: TGCAGTGCCACGGGACTAGGGAACACCGGGGAGCTGTTTTTT. Its protein product is CSATGLGNTGELFF. The rearrangement joins TRBV20-1 to TRBJ2-2; 8 positions agree with TRBD2. CDR3 size: 14 residues. The germline V gene has CDR1 DFQATT and CDR2 SNEGSKA (reference sequence). V was pared by 6 bases and J by 1 base, with 4 bases of the junction left unmatched.

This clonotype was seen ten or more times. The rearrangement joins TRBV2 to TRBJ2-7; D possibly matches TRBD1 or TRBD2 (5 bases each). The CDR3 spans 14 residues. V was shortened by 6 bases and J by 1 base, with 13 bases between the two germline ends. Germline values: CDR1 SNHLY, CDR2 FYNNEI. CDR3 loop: CASSRDRRSYEQYF. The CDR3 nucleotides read TGTGCCAGCAGCCGGGACCGCCGTTCCTACGAGCAGTACTTC.

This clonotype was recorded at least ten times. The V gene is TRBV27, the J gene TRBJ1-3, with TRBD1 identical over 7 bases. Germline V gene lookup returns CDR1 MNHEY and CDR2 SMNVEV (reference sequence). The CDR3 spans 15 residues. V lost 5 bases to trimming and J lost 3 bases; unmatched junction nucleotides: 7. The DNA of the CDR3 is TGTGCCAGCAGTGTGACAGGGATCCTTGGAAACACCATATATTTT. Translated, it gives CASSVTGILGNTIYF.

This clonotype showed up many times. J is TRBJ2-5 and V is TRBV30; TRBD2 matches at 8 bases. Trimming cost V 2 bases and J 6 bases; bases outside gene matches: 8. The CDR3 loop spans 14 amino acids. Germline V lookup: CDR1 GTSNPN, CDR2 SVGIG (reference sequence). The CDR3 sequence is CAWSQGLESKTQYF. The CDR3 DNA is TGTGCCTGGAGTCAGGGACTAGAGTCGAAGACCCAGTACTTC.

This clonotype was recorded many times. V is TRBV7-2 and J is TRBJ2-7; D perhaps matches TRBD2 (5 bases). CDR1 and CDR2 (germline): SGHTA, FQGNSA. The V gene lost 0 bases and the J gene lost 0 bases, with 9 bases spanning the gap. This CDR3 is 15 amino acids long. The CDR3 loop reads CASSLATGSSYEQYF. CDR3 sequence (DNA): TGTGCCAGCAGCTTAGCTACGGGGAGCTCCTACGAGCAGTACTTC.

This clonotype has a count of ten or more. The CDR3: CASSGVELATYNEQFF. DNA of the CDR3: TGTGCCAGCAGCGGGGTAGAGCTAGCCACCTACAATGAGCAGTTCTTC. The rearrangement uses TRBV9 and TRBJ2-1, with D perhaps matching TRBD2 (5 bases). Per the germline V gene, CDR1 is SGDLS and CDR2 is YYNGEE. V was clipped by 3 bases and J by 2 bases, with 15 bases between them. This CDR3 is 16 amino acids long.

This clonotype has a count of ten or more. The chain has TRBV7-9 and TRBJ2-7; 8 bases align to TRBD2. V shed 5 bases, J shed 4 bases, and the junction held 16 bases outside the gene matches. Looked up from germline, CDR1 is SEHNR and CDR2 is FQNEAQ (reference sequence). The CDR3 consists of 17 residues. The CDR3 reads CASSTTAPSGRRYEQYF. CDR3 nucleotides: TGTGCCAGCAGCACGACAGCGCCCAGCGGGAGAAGATACGAGCAGTACTTC. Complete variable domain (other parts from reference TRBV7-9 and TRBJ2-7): DTGVSQNPRHKITKRGQNVTFRCDPISEHNRLYWYRQTLGQGPEFLTYFQNEAQLEKSRLLSDRFSAERPKGSFSTLEIQRTEQGDSAMYLCASSTTAPSGRRYEQYFGPGTRLTVT.

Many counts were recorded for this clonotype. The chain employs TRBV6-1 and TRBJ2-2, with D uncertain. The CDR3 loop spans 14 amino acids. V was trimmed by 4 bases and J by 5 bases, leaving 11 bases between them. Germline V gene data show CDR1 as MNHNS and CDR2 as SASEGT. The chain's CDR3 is CASSGGRSTGELFF. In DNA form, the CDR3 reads TGTGCCAGCAGTGGTGGAAGGTCGACCGGGGAGCTGTTTTTT.

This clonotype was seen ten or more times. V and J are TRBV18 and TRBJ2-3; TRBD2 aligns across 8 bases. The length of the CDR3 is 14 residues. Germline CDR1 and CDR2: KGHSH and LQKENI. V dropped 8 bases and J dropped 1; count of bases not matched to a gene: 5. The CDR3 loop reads CASGLAGRTDTQYF. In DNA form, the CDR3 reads TGTGCCAGCGGTCTAGCGGGTCGCACAGATACGCAGTATTTT. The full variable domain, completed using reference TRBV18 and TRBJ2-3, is NAGVMQNPRHLVRRRGQEARLRCSPMKGHSHVYWYRQLPEEGLKFMVYLQKENIIDESGMPKERFSAEFPKEGPSILRIQQVVRGDSAAYFCASGLAGRTDTQYFGPGTRLTVL.